This T cell receptor (beta chain) was profiled in a study of T cells in Graves' hyperthyroidism and ophthalmopathy. This CDR3 is built from 11 residues. Germline values: CDR1 SGHRS, CDR2 YFSETQ. The V end was cut by 0 bases, the J end by 3 bases, with 0 bases between. The study's findings and limits: Also found in blood were most expanded thyroid clonotypes above 0.001. Ophthalmopathy and stable hyperthyroidism were told apart by a 13 V-J model.

Note on this clonotype: The antigen is unknown. The missing conserved phenylalanine or tryptophan at the end of this CDR3 makes a read error likely.

Reasons for excluding patients were uncontrolled infection, other autoimmune disease, pregnancy or lactation. Amplified TCR beta CDR3 regions came from RNA transcripts. Primed by the HTBI set, a first-round RT-PCR was run on the TCR CDR3. MiXCR, run by TCRdb on the multiplex PCR reads, gives a single entry per CDR3 protein. The data hold more than 300,000 distinct CDR3 sequences, with 17% observed a single time. The rearrangement links TRBV5-1 to TRBJ2-5; no clear D. Material: blood. The receptor was derived from a woman aged 30 to 39 with Graves' hyperthyroidism that later progressed to Graves' ophthalmopathy. The DNA of the CDR3 is TGCGCCAGCAGCTTGGAAGAGACCCAGTACATC. This codes for CASSLEETQYI.